Given below is one TCR beta chain in context. The sample is drawn from a study of blood T cell repertoires in COVID-19. The CDR3 has 17 residues. Germline V gene lookup returns CDR1 MNHEY and CDR2 SMNVEV (reference sequence). Trimming took 5 bases from V and 5 from J; bases not matched to a gene: 15. Authors' methods: Reference gene primer amplification in the assay estimated nucleated cell counts. Assay: immunoSEQ multiplex PCR; the TCRdb copy retains only in-frame clones and omits some. The V and J calls and clone size were taken over from that table, and D and trimming were inferred from the DNA. The sample shows 150,000 to 200,000 clones, about 75% of them seen only once.

Sample: peripheral blood. The chain combines TRBV27 with TRBJ2-1; 7 bases match TRBD2. The sequence was obtained from a woman between 50 and 59 years old with active or convalescent COVID-19. CDR3 in amino acids: CASSPPSPAGIHNEQFF. The CDR3 DNA is TGTGCCAGCAGTCCACCCTCCCCAGCGGGGATTCACAATGAGCAGTTCTTC.